What follows is one TCR beta chain and its context. The target of this receptor is not known. Per-base quality was not reported, and no clone a single base away is much larger than it. Patients with autoimmune disease history or receiving systemic immunosuppression were excluded from the trial. Peripheral blood for TCR sequencing was collected from all dose cohorts at baseline, on cycle 4 day 1, and on cycle 7 day 1. Samples came from an open-label, multicenter, first-in-human phase I dose-escalation trial of ivuxolimab. Adults with locally advanced or metastatic head and neck squamous cell, hepatocellular, melanoma or renal cell carcinoma were enrolled in the trial. Before TCR sequencing, CD4+ T cells and CD8+ T cells from peripheral blood were sorted into separate populations. Taken from the germline V gene, the CDR1 and CDR2 loops are SGHTA and FQGNSA. The CDR3, cysteine through phenylalanine, is 16 amino acids long. Of the read, only the CDR3 DNA is kept; its 48 bases are in frame from base 1. Trimming accounts for 4 bases at V and 2 bases at J, while the number of junction bases matched to no gene is 10.

Genomic DNA was isolated from the sorted cells so that the TCRbeta CDR3 region could be sequenced. TCRbeta CDR3 regions were sequenced using the immunoSEQ Assay. In its TCRdb copy, this immuneACCESS table keeps in-frame sequences only and misses some clones. Where compared with another copy, unresolved V genes explain less than half of these, and the others have no known cause. This sample holds 15,000 to 20,000 clones; about 92% were observed only once. The ten largest clones capture roughly 7.7% of the sample. This sample is drawn from a study of OX40 agonist ivuxolimab in advanced cancers. About the investigation overall: The costimulatory receptor OX40 (CD134) was targeted by ivuxolimab, a fully human IgG2 agonistic monoclonal antibody. Intravenous ivuxolimab was administered to patients every 2 weeks at six dose levels: 0.01, 0.1, 0.3, 1.5, 3 and 10 mg/kg. Of the approximately 54 patients in dose escalation, about 20 had hepatocellular carcinoma, roughly 15 had melanoma, 9 had renal cell carcinoma and 9 had head and neck cancer. In the dose-escalation cohort, approximately 80% of patients were male, and the mean age was roughly 56 years with a range of about 20 to 90. Patients were allowed to have had prior anti-PD-1, anti-PD-L1 or anti-CTLA-4 therapy, and less than 45% of the dose-escalation patients had previously received checkpoint inhibitors. Three dose-escalation patients achieved partial responses, one with hepatocellular carcinoma and two with cutaneous melanoma. The point of sequencing TCRbeta in the periphery was to test whether ivuxolimab changed TCR sequence diversity and drove clonal T-cell expansion. The paper covers the monotherapy dose-escalation part of the phase I ivuxolimab trial, which included N = 52 patients.

What the work shows at the level of the full study, not this receptor alone: Low levels of normalized T-cell clonal expansion were also shown by some nonresponding patients. After ivuxolimab, expanded clones were on average more numerous among CD8+ T cells than among CD4+ T cells. In the 0.1-3.0 mg/kg groups, partial responders had among the lowest normalized peripheral clonal expansion, particularly in CD8+ T cells. At doses from 0.1 to 3.0 mg/kg, clonal expansion was seen in both CD4+ and CD8+ blood T cells between baseline and week 6. The antigen specificity of the clonally expanded peripheral T cells was not determined.

This receptor was identified in an adult with an advanced solid tumor such as melanoma, head and neck, liver or kidney cancer. Recombination linked TRBV7-2 to TRBJ2-7, with 8 junctional bases fitting TRBD2. Sequencing used CD4+ or CD8+ T cells sorted from blood, obtained in a trial of the OX40 agonist ivuxolimab. For the CDR3, the sequence is CASSSPRDSGTYEQYF. The DNA sequence is as follows: TGTGCCAGCAGCTCCCCCCGGGATAGCGGGACCTACGAGCAGTACTTC.